The present T cell receptor (beta chain) was sequenced within a study of T cells in narcolepsy. Across the study: Healthy controls were enrolled alongside patients with narcolepsy type 1 or type 2. Whole-study findings and limits: Some memory CD4+ repertoires had no autoreactive clone sequences. Comparing one patient's CSF and blood CD4+ clonotypes highlighted HCRT- and TRIB2-specific autoreactive clonotypes.

This CDR3 is built from 13 residues. Germline assignment: CDR1 MNHGY and CDR2 SAAAGT. Deletions cut 0 bases from V and 11 bases from J, with 13 bases between. Here immunoSEQ multiplex PCR was the method, and the copy in TCRdb shows in-frame clones only, minus some. Here the sample spans 32,000 or so clones, around 83% being singletons. Comments on this clone: Its antigen is unidentified.

Sequenced material: CD45RA- memory CD4+ T cells from PBMCs. The receptor was isolated from a human donor with narcolepsy. V is TRBV6-8 and J is TRBJ1-1; a possible D gene is TRBD1 (6 bases). CDR3 residues: CASSYSRQAAAFF. CDR3 in DNA: TGTGCCAGCAGTTACTCGAGACAGGCAGCGGCTTTCTTT.